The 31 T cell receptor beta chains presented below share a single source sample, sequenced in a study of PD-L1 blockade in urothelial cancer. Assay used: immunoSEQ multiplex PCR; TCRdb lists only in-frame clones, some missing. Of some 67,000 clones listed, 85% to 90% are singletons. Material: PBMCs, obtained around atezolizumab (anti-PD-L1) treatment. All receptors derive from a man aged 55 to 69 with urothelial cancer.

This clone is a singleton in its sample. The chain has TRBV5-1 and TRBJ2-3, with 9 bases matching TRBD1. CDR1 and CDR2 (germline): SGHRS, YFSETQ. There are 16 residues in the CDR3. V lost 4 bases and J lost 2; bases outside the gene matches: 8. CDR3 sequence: CASSAGTGIPTDTQYF. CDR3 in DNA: TGCGCCAGCAGCGCCGGGACAGGGATCCCCACAGATACGCAGTATTTT.

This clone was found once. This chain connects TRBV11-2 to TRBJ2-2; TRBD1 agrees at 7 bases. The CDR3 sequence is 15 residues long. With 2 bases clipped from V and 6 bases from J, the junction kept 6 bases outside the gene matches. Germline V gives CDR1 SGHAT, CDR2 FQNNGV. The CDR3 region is CASSLRQGTPGELFF. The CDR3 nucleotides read TGTGCCAGCAGCTTAAGACAGGGTACCCCCGGGGAGCTGTTTTTT. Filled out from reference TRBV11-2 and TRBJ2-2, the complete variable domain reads EAGVAQSPRYKIIEKRQSVAFWCNPISGHATLYWYQQILGQGPKLLIQFQNNGVVDDSQLPKDRFSAERLKGVDSTLKIQPAKLEDSAVYLCASSLRQGTPGELFFGEGSRLTVL.

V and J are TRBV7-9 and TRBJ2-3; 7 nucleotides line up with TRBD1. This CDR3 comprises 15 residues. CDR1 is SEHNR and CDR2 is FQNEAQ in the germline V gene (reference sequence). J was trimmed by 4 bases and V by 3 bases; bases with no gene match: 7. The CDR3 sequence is CASSLGSQGADTQYF. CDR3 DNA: TGTGCCAGCAGCTTGGGCTCGCAGGGGGCAGATACGCAGTATTTT.

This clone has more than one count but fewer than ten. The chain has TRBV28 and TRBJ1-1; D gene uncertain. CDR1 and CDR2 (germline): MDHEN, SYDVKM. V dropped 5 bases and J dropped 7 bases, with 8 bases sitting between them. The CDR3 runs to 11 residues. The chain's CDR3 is CASSLRGEAFF. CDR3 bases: TGTGCCAGCAGTCTCCGCGGTGAAGCTTTCTTT.

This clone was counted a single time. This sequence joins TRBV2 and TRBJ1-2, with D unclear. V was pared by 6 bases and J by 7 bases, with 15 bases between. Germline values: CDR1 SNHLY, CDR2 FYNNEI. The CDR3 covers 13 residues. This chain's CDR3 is CASSPELGRGYTF. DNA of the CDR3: TGTGCCAGCAGCCCTGAACTAGGTCGTGGCTACACCTTC. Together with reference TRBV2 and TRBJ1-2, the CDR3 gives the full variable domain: EPEVTQTPSHQVTQMGQEVILRCVPISNHLYFYWYRQILGQKVEFLVSFYNNEISEKSEIFDDQFSVERPDGSNFTLKIRSTKLEDSAMYFCASSPELGRGYTFGSGTRLTVV.

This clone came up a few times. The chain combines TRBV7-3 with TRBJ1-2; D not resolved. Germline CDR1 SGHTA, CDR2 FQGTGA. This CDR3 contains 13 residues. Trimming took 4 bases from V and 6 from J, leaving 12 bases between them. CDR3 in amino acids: CASSSGPRDGYTF. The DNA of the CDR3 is TGTGCCAGCAGCTCCGGCCCGAGGGATGGCTACACCTTC.

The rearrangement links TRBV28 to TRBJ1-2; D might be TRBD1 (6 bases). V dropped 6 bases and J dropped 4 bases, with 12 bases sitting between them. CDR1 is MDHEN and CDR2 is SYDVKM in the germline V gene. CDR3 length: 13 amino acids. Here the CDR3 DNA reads TGTGCCAGCAGCCTCGACAGGCTCTATGGCTACACCTTC. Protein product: CASSLDRLYGYTF.

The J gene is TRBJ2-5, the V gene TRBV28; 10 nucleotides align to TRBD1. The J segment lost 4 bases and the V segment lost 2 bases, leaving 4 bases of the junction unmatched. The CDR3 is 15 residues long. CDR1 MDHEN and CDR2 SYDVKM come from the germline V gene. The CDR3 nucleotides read TGTGCCAGCAGTTTAAGGACAGGGGGGAGAGAGACCCAGTACTTC. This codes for CASSLRTGGRETQYF.

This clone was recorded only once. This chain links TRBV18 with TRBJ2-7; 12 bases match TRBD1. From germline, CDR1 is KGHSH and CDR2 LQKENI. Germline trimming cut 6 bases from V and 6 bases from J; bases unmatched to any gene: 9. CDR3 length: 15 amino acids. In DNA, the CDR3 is TGTGCCAGCTCCCCCGGGACAGGGGGCTTGACCGAGCAGTACTTC. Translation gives CASSPGTGGLTEQYF.

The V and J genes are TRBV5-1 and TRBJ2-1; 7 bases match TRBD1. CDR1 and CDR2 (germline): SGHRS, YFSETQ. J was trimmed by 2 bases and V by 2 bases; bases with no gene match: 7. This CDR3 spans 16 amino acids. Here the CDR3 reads CASSFNRGRTYNEQFF. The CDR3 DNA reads TGCGCCAGCAGCTTTAACAGGGGAAGGACCTACAATGAGCAGTTCTTC.

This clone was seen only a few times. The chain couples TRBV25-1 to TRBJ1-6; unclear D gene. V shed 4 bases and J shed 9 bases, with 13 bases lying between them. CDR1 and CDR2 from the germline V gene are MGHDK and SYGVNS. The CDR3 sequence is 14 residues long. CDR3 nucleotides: TGTGCCAGCAGTGCCCGGGATGGGCGTTCACCCCTCCACTTT. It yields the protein CASSARDGRSPLHF.

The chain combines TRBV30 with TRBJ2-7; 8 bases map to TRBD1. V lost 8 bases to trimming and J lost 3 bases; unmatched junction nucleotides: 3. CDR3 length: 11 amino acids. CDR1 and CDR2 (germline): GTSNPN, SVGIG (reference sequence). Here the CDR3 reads CALDRDYEQYF. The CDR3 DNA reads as TGTGCCCTGGACAGGGACTACGAGCAGTACTTC.

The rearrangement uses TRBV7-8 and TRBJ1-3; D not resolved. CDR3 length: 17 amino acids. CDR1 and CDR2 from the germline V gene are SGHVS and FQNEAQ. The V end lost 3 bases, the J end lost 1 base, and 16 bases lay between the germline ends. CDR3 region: CASSFRPVAASGNTIYF. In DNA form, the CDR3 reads TGTGCCAGCAGCTTTCGCCCCGTGGCGGCGTCTGGAAACACCATATATTTT.

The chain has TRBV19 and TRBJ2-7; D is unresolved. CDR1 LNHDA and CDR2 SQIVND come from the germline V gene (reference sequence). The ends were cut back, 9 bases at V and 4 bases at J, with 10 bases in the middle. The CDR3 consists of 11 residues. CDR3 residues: CARPTFYEQYF. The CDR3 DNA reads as TGTGCCAGACCGACTTTTTACGAGCAGTACTTC.

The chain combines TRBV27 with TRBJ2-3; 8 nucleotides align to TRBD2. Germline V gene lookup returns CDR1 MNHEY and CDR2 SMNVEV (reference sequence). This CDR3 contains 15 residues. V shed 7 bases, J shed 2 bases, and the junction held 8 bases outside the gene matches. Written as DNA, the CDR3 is TGTGCCAGCACCAAACTAGCGGACCTCACAGATACGCAGTATTTT. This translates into CASTKLADLTDTQYF.

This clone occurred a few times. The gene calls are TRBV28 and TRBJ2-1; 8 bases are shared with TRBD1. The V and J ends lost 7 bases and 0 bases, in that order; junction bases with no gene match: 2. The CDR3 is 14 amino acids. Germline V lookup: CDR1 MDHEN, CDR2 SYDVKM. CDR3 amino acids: CASKDRASYNEQFF. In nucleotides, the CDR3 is TGTGCCAGCAAGGACAGGGCCTCCTACAATGAGCAGTTCTTC.

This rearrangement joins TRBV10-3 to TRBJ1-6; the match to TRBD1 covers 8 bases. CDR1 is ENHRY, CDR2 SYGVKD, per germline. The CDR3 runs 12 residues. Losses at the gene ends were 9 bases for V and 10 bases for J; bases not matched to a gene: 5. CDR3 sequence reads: CAIGQGESPLHF. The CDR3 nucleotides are TGTGCCATTGGACAGGGCGAATCACCCCTCCACTTT.

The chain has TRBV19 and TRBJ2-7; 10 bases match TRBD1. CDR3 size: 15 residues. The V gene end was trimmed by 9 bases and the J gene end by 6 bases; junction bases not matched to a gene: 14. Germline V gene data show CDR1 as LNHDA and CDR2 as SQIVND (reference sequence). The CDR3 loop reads CASYKGGTGDGEQYF. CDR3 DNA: TGTGCCAGCTACAAGGGGGGGACAGGGGACGGCGAGCAGTACTTC.

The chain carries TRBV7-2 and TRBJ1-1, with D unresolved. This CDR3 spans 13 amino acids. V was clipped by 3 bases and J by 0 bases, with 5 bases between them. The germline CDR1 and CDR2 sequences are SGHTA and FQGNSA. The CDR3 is CASSFNLNTEAFF. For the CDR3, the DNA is TGTGCCAGCAGCTTCAATTTGAACACTGAAGCTTTCTTT. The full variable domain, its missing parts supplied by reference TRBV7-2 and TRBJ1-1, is GAGVSQSPSNKVTEKGKDVELRCDPISGHTALYWYRQSLGQGLEFLIYFQGNSAPDKSGLPSDRFSAERTGGSVSTLTIQRTQQEDSAVYLCASSFNLNTEAFFGQGTRLTVV.

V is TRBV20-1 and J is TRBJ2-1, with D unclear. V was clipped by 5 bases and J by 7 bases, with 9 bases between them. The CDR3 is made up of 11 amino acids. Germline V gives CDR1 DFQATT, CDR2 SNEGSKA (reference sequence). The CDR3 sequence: CSAPLRNEQFF. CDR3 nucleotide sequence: TGCAGTGCTCCCTTGAGGAATGAGCAGTTCTTC.

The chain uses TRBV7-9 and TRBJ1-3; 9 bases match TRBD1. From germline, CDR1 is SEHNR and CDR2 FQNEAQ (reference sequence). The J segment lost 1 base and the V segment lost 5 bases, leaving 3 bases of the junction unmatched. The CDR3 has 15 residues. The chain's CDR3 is CASSADRGSGNTIYF. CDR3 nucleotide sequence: TGTGCCAGCAGCGCGGACAGGGGTTCTGGAAACACCATATATTTT.

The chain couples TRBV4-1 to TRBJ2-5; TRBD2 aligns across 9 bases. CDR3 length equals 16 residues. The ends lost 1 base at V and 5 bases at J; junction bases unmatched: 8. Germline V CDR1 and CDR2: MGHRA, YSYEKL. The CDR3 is CASSQGGRGGLETQYF. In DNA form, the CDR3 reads TGCGCCAGCAGCCAAGGAGGGCGGGGGGGCCTTGAGACCCAGTACTTC.

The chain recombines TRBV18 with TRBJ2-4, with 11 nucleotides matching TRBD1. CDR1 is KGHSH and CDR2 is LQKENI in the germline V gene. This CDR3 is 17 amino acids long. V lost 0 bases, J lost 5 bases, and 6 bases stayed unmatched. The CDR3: CASSPPGGTGGENIQYF. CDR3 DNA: TGTGCCAGCTCACCACCCGGAGGGACAGGGGGGGAAAACATTCAGTACTTC.

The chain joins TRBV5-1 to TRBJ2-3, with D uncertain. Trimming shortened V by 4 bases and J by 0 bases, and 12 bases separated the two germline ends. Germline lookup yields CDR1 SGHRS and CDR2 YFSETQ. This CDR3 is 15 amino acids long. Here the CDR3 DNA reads TGCGCCAGCAGCGCCCTCCCGACTAGCACAGATACGCAGTATTTT. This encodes CASSALPTSTDTQYF. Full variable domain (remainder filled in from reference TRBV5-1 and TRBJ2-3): KAGVTQTPRYLIKTRGQQVTLSCSPISGHRSVSWYQQTPGQGLQFLFEYFSETQRNKGNFPGRFSGRQFSNSRSEMNVSTLELGDSALYLCASSALPTSTDTQYFGPGTRLTVL.

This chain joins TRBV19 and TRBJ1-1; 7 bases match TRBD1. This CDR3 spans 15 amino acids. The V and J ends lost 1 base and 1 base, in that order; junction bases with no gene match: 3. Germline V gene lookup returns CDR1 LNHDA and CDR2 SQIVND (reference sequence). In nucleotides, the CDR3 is TGTGCCAGTAGTATAGGCGGGACAGCGAACACTGAAGCTTTCTTT. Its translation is CASSIGGTANTEAFF. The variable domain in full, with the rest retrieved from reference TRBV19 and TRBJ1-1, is DGGITQSPKYLFRKEGQNVTLSCEQNLNHDAMYWYRQDPGQGLRLIYYSQIVNDFQKGDIAEGYSVSREKKESFPLTVTSAQKNPTAFYLCASSIGGTANTEAFFGQGTRLTVV.

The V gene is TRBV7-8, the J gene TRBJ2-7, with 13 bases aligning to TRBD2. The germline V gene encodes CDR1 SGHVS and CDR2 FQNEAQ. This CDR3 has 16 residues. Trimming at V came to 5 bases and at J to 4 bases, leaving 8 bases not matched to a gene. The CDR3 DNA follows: TGTGCCAGCAGCATAGGACTAGCGGGAGTGTTGTACGAGCAGTACTTC. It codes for CASSIGLAGVLYEQYF.

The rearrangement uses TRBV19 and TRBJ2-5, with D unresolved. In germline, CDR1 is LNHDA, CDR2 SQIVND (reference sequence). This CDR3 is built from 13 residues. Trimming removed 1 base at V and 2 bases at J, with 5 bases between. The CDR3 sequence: CASSIGLQETQYF. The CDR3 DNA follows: TGTGCCAGTAGTATAGGTCTACAAGAGACCCAGTACTTC.

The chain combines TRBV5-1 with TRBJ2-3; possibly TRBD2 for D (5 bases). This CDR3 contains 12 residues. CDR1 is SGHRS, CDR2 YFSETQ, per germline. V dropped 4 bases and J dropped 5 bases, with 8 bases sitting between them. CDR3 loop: CASSPEGDTQYF. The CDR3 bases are TGCGCCAGCAGCCCCGAGGGAGATACGCAGTATTTT.

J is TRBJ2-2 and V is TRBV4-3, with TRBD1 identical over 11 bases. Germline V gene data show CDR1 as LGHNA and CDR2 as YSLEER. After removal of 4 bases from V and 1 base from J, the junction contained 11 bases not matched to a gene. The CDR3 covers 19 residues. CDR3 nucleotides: TGCGCCAGCAGCCCGTGGGACAGGGGGGCTTCTGAGAACACCGGGGAGCTGTTTTTT. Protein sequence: CASSPWDRGASENTGELFF.

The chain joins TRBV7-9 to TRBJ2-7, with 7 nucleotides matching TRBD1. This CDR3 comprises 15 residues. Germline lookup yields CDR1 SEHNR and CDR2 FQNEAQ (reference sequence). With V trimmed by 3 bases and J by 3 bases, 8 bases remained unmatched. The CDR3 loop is CASSFYEGADYEQYF. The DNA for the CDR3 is TGTGCCAGCAGCTTCTACGAGGGGGCGGACTACGAGCAGTACTTC.

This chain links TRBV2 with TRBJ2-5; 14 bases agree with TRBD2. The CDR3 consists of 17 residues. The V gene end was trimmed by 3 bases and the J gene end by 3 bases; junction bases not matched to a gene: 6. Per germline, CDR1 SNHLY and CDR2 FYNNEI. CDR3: CASSDSSGLAGEETQYF. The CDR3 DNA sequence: TGTGCCAGCAGTGACTCTTCGGGACTAGCGGGGGAAGAGACCCAGTACTTC.